This entry features one T cell receptor beta chain sequence. Its antigen is as yet unknown. The sample originates from a study of T cell responses to AZD1222 COVID-19 vaccine. Measured with immunoSEQ multiplex PCR; TCRdb has only the in-frame clones, and not every one. The sample carries 15,000 to 19,000 clones, less than 90% recorded once. Study-wide results and caveats: At baseline, seropositivity was found in only six or seven AZD1222 recipients.

Germline V gene sequence: CDR1 LNHDA, CDR2 SQIVND (reference sequence). The CDR3 runs 13 residues. V was trimmed by 10 bases and J by 1 base, leaving 13 bases between them. This chain uses TRBV19 with TRBJ1-2; tentative D call: TRBD1 (5 bases). The source material was peripheral blood, sampled 28 days after the second AZD1222 dose. This TCR came from an adult who received the AZD1222 COVID-19 vaccine. CDR3 residues: CATRGSLNYGYTF. Here the CDR3 DNA reads TGTGCCACCCGGGGGAGCCTTAACTATGGCTACACCTTC.